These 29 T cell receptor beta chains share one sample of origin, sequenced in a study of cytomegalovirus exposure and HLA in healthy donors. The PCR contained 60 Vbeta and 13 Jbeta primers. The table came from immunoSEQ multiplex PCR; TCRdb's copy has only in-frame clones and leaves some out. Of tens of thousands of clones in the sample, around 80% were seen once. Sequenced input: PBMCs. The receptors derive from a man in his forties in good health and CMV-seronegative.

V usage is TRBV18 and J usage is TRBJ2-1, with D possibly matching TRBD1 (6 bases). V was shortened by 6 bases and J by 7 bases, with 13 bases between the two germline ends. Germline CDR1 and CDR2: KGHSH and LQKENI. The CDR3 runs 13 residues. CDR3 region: CASSRGTPNEQFF. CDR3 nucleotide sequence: TGTGCCAGCTCCCGTGGGACACCAAATGAGCAGTTCTTC.

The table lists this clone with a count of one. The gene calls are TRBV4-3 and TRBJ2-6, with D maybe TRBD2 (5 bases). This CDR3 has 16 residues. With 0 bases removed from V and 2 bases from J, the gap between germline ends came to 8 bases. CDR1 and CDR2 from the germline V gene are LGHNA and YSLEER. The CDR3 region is CASSQDPGAGANVLTF. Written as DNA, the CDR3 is TGCGCCAGCAGCCAAGATCCCGGGGCTGGGGCCAACGTCCTGACTTTC.

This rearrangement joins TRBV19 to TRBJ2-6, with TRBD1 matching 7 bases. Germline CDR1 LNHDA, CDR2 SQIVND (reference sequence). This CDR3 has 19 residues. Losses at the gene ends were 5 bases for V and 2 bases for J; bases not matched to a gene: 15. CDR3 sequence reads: CASSSLPGRGKAGANVLTF. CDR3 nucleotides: TGTGCCAGTAGTTCCCTACCAGGCAGGGGGAAAGCTGGGGCCAACGTCCTGACTTTC.

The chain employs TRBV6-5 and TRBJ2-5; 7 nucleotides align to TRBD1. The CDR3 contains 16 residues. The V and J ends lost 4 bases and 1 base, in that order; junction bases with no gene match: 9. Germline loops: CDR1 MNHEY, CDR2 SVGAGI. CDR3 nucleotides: TGTGCCAGCAGTTCCCCGATGACAGGGCGCCAAGAGACCCAGTACTTC. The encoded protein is CASSSPMTGRQETQYF.

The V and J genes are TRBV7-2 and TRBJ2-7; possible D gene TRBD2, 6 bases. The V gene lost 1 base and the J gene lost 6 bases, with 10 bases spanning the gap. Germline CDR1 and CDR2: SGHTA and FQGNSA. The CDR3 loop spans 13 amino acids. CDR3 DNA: TGTGCCAGCAGCTTAGTACGGGAGACCGAGCAGTACTTC. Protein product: CASSLVRETEQYF.

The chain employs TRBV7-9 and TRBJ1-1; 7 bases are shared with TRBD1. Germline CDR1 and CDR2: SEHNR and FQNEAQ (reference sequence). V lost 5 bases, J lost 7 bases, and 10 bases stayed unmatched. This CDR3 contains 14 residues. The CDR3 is CASSPDRQSFEAFF. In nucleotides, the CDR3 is TGTGCCAGCAGCCCGGACAGGCAATCCTTTGAAGCTTTCTTT.

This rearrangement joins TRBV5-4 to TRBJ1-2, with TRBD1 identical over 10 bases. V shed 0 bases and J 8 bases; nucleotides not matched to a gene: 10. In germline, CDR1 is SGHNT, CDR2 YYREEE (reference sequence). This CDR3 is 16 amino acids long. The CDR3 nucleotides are TGTGCCAGCAGCTTGGCCGGTCGACAGGGGGCTGAAGGCTACACCTTC. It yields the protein CASSLAGRQGAEGYTF.

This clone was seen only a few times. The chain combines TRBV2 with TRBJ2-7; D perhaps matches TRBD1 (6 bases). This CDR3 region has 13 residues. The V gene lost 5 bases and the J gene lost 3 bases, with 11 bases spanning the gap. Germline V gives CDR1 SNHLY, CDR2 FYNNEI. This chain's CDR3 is CASSRTENYEQYF. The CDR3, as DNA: TGTGCCAGCAGTAGGACAGAGAACTACGAGCAGTACTTC.

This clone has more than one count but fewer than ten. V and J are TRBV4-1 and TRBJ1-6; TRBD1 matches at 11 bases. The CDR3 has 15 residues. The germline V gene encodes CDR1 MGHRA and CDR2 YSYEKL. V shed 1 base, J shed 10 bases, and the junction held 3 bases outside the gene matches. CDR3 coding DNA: TGCGCCAGCAGCCAAGCGGACAGGGGGCAATCACCCCTCCACTTT. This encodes CASSQADRGQSPLHF.

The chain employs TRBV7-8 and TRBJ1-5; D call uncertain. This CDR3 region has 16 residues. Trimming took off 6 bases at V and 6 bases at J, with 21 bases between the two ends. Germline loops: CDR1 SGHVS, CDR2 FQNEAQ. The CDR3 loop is CASSQEVAISLQPQHF. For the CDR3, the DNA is TGTGCCAGCAGTCAAGAGGTGGCTATTAGTCTTCAGCCCCAGCATTTT.

The CDR3 spells CASSRGGGQGYEQYF. The CDR3, as DNA: TGTGCCAGCAGCCGCGGAGGGGGACAGGGCTACGAGCAGTACTTC. The chain recombines TRBV11-3 with TRBJ2-7; 9 nucleotides agree with TRBD1. Germline V gives CDR1 SGHNT, CDR2 YENEEA. This CDR3 is 15 amino acids long. V lost 5 bases to trimming and J lost 3 bases; unmatched junction nucleotides: 8.

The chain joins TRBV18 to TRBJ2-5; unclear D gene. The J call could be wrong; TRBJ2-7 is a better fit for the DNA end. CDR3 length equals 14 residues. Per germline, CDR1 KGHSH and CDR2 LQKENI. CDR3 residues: CASSPGRRTYEQYF. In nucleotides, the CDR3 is TGTGCCAGCTCACCGGGCAGGCGTACCTACGAGCAGTACTTC.

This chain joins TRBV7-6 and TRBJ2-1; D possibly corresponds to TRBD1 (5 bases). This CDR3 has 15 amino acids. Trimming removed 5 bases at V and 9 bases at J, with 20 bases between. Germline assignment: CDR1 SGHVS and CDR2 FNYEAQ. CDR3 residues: CASSLDREVRGEQFF. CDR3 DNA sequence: TGTGCCAGCAGCCTTGACAGAGAAGTTAGGGGTGAGCAGTTCTTC.

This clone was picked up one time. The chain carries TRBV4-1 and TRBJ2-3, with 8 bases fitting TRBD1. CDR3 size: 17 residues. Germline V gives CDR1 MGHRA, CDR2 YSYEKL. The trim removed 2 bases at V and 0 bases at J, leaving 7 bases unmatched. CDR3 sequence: CASSQTNGQGSTDTQYF. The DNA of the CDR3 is TGCGCCAGCAGCCAAACCAACGGACAGGGTAGCACAGATACGCAGTATTTT.

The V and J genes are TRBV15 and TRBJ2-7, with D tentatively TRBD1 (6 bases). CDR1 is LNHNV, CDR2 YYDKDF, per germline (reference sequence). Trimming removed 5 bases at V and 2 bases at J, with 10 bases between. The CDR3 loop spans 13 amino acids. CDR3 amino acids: CATSAGTTYEQYF. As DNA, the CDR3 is TGTGCCACCAGCGCCGGGACAACCTACGAGCAGTACTTC.

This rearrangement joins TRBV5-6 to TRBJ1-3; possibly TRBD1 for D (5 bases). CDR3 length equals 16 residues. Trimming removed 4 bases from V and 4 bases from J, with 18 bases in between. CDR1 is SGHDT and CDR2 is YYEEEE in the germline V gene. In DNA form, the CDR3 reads TGTGCCAGCAGCAAGATAGTTGGACAAAAAGGAAACACCATATATTTT. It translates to CASSKIVGQKGNTIYF.

CDR3 amino acids: CASSPQGYTGELFF. CDR3 sequence (DNA): TGTGCCAGCAGCCCTCAGGGGTACACCGGGGAGCTGTTTTTT. This rearrangement joins TRBV14 to TRBJ2-2; TRBD1 might be the D (6 bases). CDR1 is SGHDN and CDR2 is FVKESK in the germline V gene. The CDR3 is made up of 14 amino acids. V was pared by 4 bases and J by 3 bases, with 9 bases between.

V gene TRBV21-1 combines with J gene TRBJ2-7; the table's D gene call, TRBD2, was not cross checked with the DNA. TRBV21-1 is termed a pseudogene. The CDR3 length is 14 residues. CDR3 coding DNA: TGTGCCAGCGGCATAGCGGGGGGAGCCTACGAGCAGTACTTC. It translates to CASGIAGGAYEQYF.

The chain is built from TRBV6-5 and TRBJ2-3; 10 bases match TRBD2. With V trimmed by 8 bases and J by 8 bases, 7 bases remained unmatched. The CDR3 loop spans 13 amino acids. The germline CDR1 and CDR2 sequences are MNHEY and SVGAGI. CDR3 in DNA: TGTGCCAGCGGACCTAGCGGGAGTGGTACGCAGTATTTT. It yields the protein CASGPSGSGTQYF.

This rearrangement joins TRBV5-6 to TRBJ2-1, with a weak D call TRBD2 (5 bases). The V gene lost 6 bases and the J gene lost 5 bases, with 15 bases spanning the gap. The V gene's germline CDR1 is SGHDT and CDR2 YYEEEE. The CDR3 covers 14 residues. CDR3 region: CASNGAGPNNEQFF. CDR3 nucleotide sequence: TGTGCCAGCAACGGCGCGGGCCCAAACAATGAGCAGTTCTTC.

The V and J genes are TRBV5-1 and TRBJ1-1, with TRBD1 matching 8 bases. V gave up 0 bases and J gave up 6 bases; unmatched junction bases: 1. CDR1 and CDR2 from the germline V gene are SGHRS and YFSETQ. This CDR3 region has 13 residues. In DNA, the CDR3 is TGCGCCAGCAGCTTGGGCAGGGGGCCTGAAGCTTTCTTT. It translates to CASSLGRGPEAFF.

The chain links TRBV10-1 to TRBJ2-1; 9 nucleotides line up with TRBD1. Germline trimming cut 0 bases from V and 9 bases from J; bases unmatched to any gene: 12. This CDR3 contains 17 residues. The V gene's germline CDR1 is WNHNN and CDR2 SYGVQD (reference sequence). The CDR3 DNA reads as TGCGCCAGCAGTGAGTCGGAGGGACAGGGTTTCAACGGTGAGCAGTTCTTC. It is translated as CASSESEGQGFNGEQFF.

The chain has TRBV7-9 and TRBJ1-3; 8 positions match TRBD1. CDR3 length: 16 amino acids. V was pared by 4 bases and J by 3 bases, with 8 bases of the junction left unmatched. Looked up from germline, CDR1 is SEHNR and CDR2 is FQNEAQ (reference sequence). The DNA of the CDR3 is TGTGCCAGCAGCTCATCATGGACAGGGCTTGGAAACACCATATATTTT. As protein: CASSSSWTGLGNTIYF. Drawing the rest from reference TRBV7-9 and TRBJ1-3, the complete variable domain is DTGVSQNPRHKITKRGQNVTFRCDPISEHNRLYWYRQTLGQGPEFLTYFQNEAQLEKSRLLSDRFSAERPKGSFSTLEIQRTEQGDSAMYLCASSSSWTGLGNTIYFGEGSWLTVV.

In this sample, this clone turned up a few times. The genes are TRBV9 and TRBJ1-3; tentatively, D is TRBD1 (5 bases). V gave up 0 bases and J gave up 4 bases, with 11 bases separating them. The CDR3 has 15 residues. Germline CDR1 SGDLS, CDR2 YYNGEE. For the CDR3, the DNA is TGTGCCAGCAGCGTAGAGACTAGGGGCGGAAACACCATATATTTT. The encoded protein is CASSVETRGGNTIYF.

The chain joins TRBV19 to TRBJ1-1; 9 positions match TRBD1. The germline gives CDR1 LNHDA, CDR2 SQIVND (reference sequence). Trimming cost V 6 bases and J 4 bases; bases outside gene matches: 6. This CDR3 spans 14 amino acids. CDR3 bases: TGTGCCAGTAGCACGGGACAGGGAGGCACTGAAGCTTTCTTT. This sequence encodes CASSTGQGGTEAFF.

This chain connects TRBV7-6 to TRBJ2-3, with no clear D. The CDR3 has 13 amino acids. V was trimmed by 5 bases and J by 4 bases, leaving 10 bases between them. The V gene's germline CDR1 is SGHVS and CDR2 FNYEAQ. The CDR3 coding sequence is TGTGCCAGCAGCCTTGACTGGTCAGATACGCAGTATTTT. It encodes CASSLDWSDTQYF. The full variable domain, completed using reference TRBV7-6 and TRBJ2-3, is GAGVSQSPRYKVTKRGQDVALRCDPISGHVSLYWYRQALGQGPEFLTYFNYEAQQDKSGLPNDRFSAERPEGSISTLTIQRTEQRDSAMYRCASSLDWSDTQYFGPGTRLTVL.

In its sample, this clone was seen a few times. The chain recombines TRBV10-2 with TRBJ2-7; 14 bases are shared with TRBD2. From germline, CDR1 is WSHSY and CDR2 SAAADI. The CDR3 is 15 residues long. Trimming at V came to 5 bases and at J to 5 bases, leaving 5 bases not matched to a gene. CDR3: CASSSGLAGDHEQYF. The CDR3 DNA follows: TGCGCCAGCAGTTCGGGACTAGCGGGAGACCACGAGCAGTACTTC.

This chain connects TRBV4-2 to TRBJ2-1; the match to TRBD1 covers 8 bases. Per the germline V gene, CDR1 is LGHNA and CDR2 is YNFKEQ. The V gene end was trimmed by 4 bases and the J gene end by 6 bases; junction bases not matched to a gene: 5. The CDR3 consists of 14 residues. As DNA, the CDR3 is TGTGCCAGCAGCCCGGACAGGGCGGGCAATGAGCAGTTCTTC. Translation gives CASSPDRAGNEQFF.

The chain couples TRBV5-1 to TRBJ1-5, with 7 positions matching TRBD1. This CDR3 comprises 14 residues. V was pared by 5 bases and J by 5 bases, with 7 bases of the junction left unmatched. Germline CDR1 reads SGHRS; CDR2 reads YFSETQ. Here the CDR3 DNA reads TGCGCCAGCAGTCCCAGGCAGGGGGATCAGCCCCAGCATTTT. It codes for CASSPRQGDQPQHF.